These T cell receptor beta chains were read from a single sample in a study of T cell responses to AZD1222 COVID-19 vaccine. The repertoire was sequenced with immunoSEQ multiplex PCR; TCRdb's copy has only in-frame clones and lacks some. The table has some 150,000 clones, 85% to 95% seen once. The source was peripheral blood, collected on day 0 of AZD1222 vaccination. These receptors originate from an adult in good health. CDR3s include the opening cysteine and the closing phenylalanine or tryptophan. D genes are given only for firm matches. Expanded clones get a size class; other rows say once, few or many, or leave the size out.

d_call j_call clone_size v_call cdr3_nt cdr3_aa
. TRBJ1-3 . TRBV18 TGTGCCAGCTCACCAGGGAGCTCTGGAAACACCATATATTTT CASSPGSSGNTIYF
TRBD1 TRBJ2-7 . TRBV5-6 TGTGCCAGCAGCTTGGGCCGGGACAGAGCCTACGAGCAGTACTTC CASSLGRDRAYEQYF
. TRBJ2-7 . TRBV9 TGTGCCAGCAGCTTCCGGGACGGGACACAATCGTACTTC CASSFRDGTQSYF
TRBD1 TRBJ1-1 . TRBV5-6 TGTGCCAGCAGCTTGTTGATCGACAGGGAGAACACTGAAGCTTTCTTT CASSLLIDRENTEAFF
. TRBJ1-1 . TRBV18 TGTGCCAGCTCACCCACGGCGAACACTGAAGCTTTCTTT CASSPTANTEAFF
. TRBJ1-6 . TRBV14 TGTGCCAGCGGTTGGACGCCTAATTCACCCCTCCACTTT CASGWTPNSPLHF
. TRBJ2-1 . TRBV18 TGTGCCAGCTCACGCGATCCGGGGACAGGGAGCGGGAGCTCCTACAATGAGCAGTTCTTC CASSRDPGTGSGSSYNEQFF
. TRBJ2-7 . TRBV7-2 TGTGCCAGCAGATACCTTGGGGGTTCCTACGAGCAGTACTTC CASRYLGGSYEQYF
TRBD2 TRBJ2-1 . TRBV5-1 TGCGCCAGCAGCTTGGAAGTAGCGGGTACCAATGAGCAGTTCTTC CASSLEVAGTNEQFF
. TRBJ2-5 . TRBV9 TGTGCCAGCAGCGTAGGGGCAGTCCAACAAGAGACCCAGTACTTC CASSVGAVQQETQYF
TRBD1 TRBJ1-2 . TRBV29-1 TGCAGCGTTGAAACTCGACAGGGTCCGGGTGGCTACACCTTC CSVETRQGPGGYTF
TRBD2 TRBJ2-7 . TRBV5-8 TGTGCCAGCAGCTTGGGTCTAGCGGGAGCGTTCTACGAGCAGTACTTC CASSLGLAGAFYEQYF
. TRBJ1-2 . TRBV9 TGTGCCAGCAGGGGCTCCGACACTAGCATCTACACCTTC CASRGSDTSIYTF
. TRBJ2-7 . TRBV19 TGTGCCAGTAGTATCCGGGTCCTCTCCTACGAGCAGTACTTC CASSIRVLSYEQYF
. TRBJ2-2 . TRBV5-1 TGCGCCAGCAGCAACCAGGGTGGAGACGGGGAGCTGTTTTTT CASSNQGGDGELFF
TRBD1 TRBJ1-2 . TRBV11-2 TGTGCCAGCAGCCAAGGGACAGGGAACTATGGCTACACCTTC CASSQGTGNYGYTF
. TRBJ1-2 . TRBV5-4 TGTGCCAGCAGCCCAGGCACCGGGACCACGGGGGGCTACACCTTC CASSPGTGTTGGYTF
TRBD1 TRBJ1-1 . TRBV11-2 TGTGCCAGCAGTTTCCAAAGGGGACAGGGGCGTCCCGGCCTTGGAGCTTTCTTT CASSFQRGQGRPGLGAFF
. TRBJ1-1 . TRBV6-5 TGTGCCAGCAGTTCCCCTGGAGGGAACACTGAAGCTTTCTTT CASSSPGGNTEAFF
TRBD2 TRBJ2-3 . TRBV29-1 TGCAGCGGTACTAGCGGGGGGGGCACAGATACGCAGTATTTT CSGTSGGGTDTQYF
. TRBJ2-1 . TRBV19 TGTGCCAGTAGTATCTCTAGCGTTCTTCCTGACAATGAGCAGTTCTTC CASSISSVLPDNEQFF
. TRBJ1-1 . TRBV3-1/TRBV3-2 TGTGCCAGCAGCCACCCAGACAGGAACACTGAAGCTTTCTTT CASSHPDRNTEAFF
TRBD1 TRBJ1-1 . TRBV7-9 TGTGCCAGCACCCAAGTTTTAGTGGGGACAGGATATGGCACTGAAGCTTTCTTT CASTQVLVGTGYGTEAFF
. TRBJ1-2 . TRBV6-5 TGTGCCAGCAGTTACCAGGGCGGCTACACCTTC CASSYQGGYTF
TRBD1 TRBJ1-1 . TRBV12-3/TRBV12-4 TGTGCCAGCAGTTCGACAGGGTACACTGAAGCTTTCTTT CASSSTGYTEAFF
. TRBJ1-6 . TRBV2 TGTGCCAGCCAAACAGGAAATTCACCCCTCCACTTT CASQTGNSPLHF
TRBD1 TRBJ2-1 once TRBV19 TGTGCCAGTAGTAGGATACGGGACAGCTCCTTCAGCTCCTACAATGAGCAGTTCTTC CASSRIRDSSFSSYNEQFF
TRBD1 TRBJ1-2 . TRBV9 TGTGCCAGCAGCGTTGACAGGGGGAATGGCTACACCTTC CASSVDRGNGYTF
. TRBJ1-1 . TRBV28 TGTGCCAGCAGTTCTAACACAGCCAACATGAACACTGAAGCTTTCTTT CASSSNTANMNTEAFF
. TRBJ2-5 . TRBV5-1 TGCGCCAGCAGGGCTGGTCTAGCGTCGAGGTACCAAGAGACCCAGTACTTC CASRAGLASRYQETQYF
. TRBJ1-1 . TRBV5-5 TGTGCCAGCAGCTTGGCCTCTACGGACCGTGGAGAAGCTTTCTTT CASSLASTDRGEAFF
. TRBJ1-1 . TRBV5-1 TGCGCCAGCAGCTTGATCTCGGGCGTCAGGACGAACACTGAAGCTTTCTTT CASSLISGVRTNTEAFF
. TRBJ2-1 once TRBV4-1 TGCGCCAGCAGCCAAGATACAACAGTGCTGTCTTACGGTGAGCAGTTCTTC CASSQDTTVLSYGEQFF
TRBD2 TRBJ2-1 . TRBV7-2 TGTGCCAGCAGGGCGGGACTAGCGGGAGTTGAGCAGTTCTTC CASRAGLAGVEQFF
. TRBJ1-5 . TRBV7-9 TGTGCCAGCAGCGGCCAAGATCAGCCCCAGCATTTT CASSGQDQPQHF
. TRBJ1-6 . TRBV2 TGTGCCAGCACCCTTTGGGCGAAGAATTCACCCCTCCACTTT CASTLWAKNSPLHF
. TRBJ2-7 . TRBV2 TGTGCCAGCAGTGAAAGATCCTACGAGCAGTACTTC CASSERSYEQYF
. TRBJ1-1 . TRBV7-9 TGTGCCAGCATCTTAAGGGGGAACACTGAAGCTTTCTTT CASILRGNTEAFF
. TRBJ2-1 . TRBV7-9 TGTGCCAGCAGCCAGGGGGCGGGAGTTATAAATGAGCAGTTCTTC CASSQGAGVINEQFF
. TRBJ2-7 . TRBV29-1 TGCAGCGTTGGGGCAGCGAGCTACGAGCAGTACTTC CSVGAASYEQYF
TRBD1 TRBJ2-7 . TRBV5-4 TGTGCCAGCAGCACCCAGACAGGGGGCGGGGACGAGCAGTACTTC CASSTQTGGGDEQYF
TRBD2 TRBJ2-7 . TRBV5-1 TGCGCCAGCAGCTCTCGGGTAGCGGGAAACTACGAGCAGTACTTC CASSSRVAGNYEQYF
. TRBJ1-1 . TRBV5-1 TGCGCCAGCGCAGATGTGCTGAACACTGAAGCTTTCTTT CASADVLNTEAFF
. TRBJ2-1 . TRBV7-2 TGTGCCAGCAGCTTAGCGCGGGCAGGGTGGTCGTACAATGAGCAGTTCTTC CASSLARAGWSYNEQFF
. TRBJ1-1 . TRBV7-8 TGTGCCAGCAGCTTAGAAAGCAGGGTGAACACTGAAGCTTTCTTT CASSLESRVNTEAFF
. TRBJ2-1 . TRBV9 TGTGCCAGCAGCCCCCGTGGGGAGAACTACAATGAGCAGTTCTTC CASSPRGENYNEQFF
. TRBJ1-6 . TRBV6-5 TGTGCCAGCAGTTACAAGGGCCGGAGGTCTTCACCCCTCCACTTT CASSYKGRRSSPLHF
TRBD1 TRBJ1-1 . TRBV18 TGTGCCAGCTCCTCACAGGGGGAGGGCACTGAAGCTTTCTTT CASSSQGEGTEAFF